The T cell receptor beta chain under discussion was sequenced for a study of CD8 T cells in ankylosing spondylitis. The CDR3 is 14 residues long. V was trimmed by 0 bases and J by 6 bases, leaving 10 bases between them. Germline values: CDR1 SGHRS, CDR2 YFSETQ. This clonotype was counted between two and nine times. The antigen remains undetermined. TCRdb processed the 5' RACE reads anew with MiXCR; each CDR3 protein has one entry. The data hold roughly 100,000 distinct CDR3 sequences, with around 24% observed a single time. Study-level results: Significant enrichment of disease-linked clones was reportedly seen in matched ankylosing spondylitis synovial fluid.

The origin of this receptor is a male donor with ankylosing spondylitis. Specimen: synovial fluid, either unsorted or a sorted T cell fraction (not recorded which). This sequence joins TRBV5-1 and TRBJ2-1; D not certain. This chain's CDR3 is CASSLETSSNEQFF. CDR3 DNA: TGCGCCAGCAGCTTGGAGACTTCAAGCAATGAGCAGTTCTTC.